At least ten counts were recorded for the clone carrying this T cell receptor (beta chain). The J segment lost 2 bases and the V segment lost 5 bases, leaving 9 bases of the junction unmatched. Germline loops: CDR1 SGHTA, CDR2 FQGNSA. The CDR3 has 16 amino acids. The sample belongs to a study of molecular identifiers for immune sequencing clone quantification. Background on the study: In replicates, RNA taken from 20,000 or 100,000 naive CD8 cells was divided five ways, and four portions underwent sequencing.

TCRdb reanalysed the PCR reads using MiXCR and keeps one entry per CDR3 protein. The repertoire holds hundreds of thousands of distinct CDR3 sequences, with about 25% as singletons. Sorting captured naive CD8 T cells as CD8+CD4-CCR7+CD45RA+. This TCR came from a human donor in good health. Some libraries in this study had Jurkat cell RNA spiked in. V and J are TRBV7-2 and TRBJ2-1; 7 bases are shared with TRBD2. The specimen was naive CD8+ T cells from blood, with Jurkat cell RNA spiked in. Subset: FACS-sorted CD8+CD4-CCR7+CD45RA+ naive T cells. Here the CDR3 reads CASSRGPRGTYNEQFF. The CDR3 DNA is TGTGCCAGCAGCCGGGGCCCGCGGGGGACCTACAATGAGCAGTTCTTC.